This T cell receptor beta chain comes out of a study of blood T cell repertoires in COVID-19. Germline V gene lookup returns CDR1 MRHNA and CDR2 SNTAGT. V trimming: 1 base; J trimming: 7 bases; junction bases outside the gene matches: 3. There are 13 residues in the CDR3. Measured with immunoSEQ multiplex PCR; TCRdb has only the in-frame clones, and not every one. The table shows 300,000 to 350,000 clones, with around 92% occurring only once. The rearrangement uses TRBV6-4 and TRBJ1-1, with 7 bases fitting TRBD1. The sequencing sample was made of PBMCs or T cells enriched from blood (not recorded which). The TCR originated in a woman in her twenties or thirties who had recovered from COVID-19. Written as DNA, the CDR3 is TGTGCCAGCAGTGACTGGACAGGAGGTGAAGCTTTCTTT. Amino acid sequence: CASSDWTGGEAFF.